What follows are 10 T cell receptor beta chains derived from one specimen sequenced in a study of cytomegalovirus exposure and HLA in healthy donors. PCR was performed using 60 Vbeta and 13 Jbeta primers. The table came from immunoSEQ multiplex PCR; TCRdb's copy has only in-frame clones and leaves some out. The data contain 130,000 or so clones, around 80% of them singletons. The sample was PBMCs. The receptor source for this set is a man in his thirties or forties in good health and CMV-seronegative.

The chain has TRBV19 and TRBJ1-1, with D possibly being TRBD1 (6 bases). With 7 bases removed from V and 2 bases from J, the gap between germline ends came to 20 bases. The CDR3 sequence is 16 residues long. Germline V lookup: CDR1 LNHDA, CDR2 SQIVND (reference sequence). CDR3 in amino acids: CASIPWGPDYNTEAFF. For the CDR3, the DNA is TGTGCCAGTATCCCGTGGGGGCCCGACTATAACACTGAAGCTTTCTTT.

CDR3 loop: CASSPDRPAGYTF. CDR3 DNA sequence: TGTGCCAGCAGCCCCGATCGTCCCGCGGGCTACACCTTC. The V call is TRBV7-2, the J call TRBJ1-2, with D uncertain. CDR1 SGHTA and CDR2 FQGNSA come from the germline V gene. The CDR3 is 13 residues long. V was pared by 5 bases and J by 8 bases, with 15 bases between.

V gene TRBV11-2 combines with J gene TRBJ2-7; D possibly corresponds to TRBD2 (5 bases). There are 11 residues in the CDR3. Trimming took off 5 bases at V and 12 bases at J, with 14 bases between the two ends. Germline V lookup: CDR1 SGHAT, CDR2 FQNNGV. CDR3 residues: CASSPVEVAYF. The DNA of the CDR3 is TGTGCCAGCAGCCCTGTGGAGGTGGCGTACTTC.

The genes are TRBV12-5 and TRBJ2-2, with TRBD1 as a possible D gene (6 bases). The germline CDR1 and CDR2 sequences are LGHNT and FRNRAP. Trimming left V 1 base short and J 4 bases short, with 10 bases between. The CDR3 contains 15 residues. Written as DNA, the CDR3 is TGTGCTAGTGGTTTGGGACAGGCCTCCACCGGGGAGCTGTTTTTT. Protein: CASGLGQASTGELFF.

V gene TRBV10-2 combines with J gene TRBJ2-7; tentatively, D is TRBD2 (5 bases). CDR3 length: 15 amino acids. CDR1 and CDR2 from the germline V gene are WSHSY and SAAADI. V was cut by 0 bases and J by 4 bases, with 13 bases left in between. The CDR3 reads CASSESDRGKYEQYF. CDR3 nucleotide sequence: TGCGCCAGCAGTGAGTCGGACCGGGGAAAGTACGAGCAGTACTTC.

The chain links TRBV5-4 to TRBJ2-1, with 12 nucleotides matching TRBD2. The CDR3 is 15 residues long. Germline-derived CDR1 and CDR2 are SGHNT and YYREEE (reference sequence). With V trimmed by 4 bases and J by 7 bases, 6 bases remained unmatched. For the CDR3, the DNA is TGTGCCAGCAGCCTCCGGACTAGCGGGATGAATGAGCAGTTCTTC. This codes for CASSLRTSGMNEQFF.

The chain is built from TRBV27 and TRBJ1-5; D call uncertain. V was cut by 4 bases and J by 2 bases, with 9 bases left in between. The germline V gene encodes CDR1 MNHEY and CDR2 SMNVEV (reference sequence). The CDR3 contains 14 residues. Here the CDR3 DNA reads TGTGCCAGCAGTTCGTGGCAGGGCAATCAGCCCCAGCATTTT. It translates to CASSSWQGNQPQHF.

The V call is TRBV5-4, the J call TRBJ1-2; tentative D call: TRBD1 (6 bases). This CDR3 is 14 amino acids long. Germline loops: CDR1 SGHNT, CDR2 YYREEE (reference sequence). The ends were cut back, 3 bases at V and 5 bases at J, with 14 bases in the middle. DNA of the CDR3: TGTGCCAGCAGCTCAGGGAGGGGGAGGTATGGCTACACCTTC. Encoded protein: CASSSGRGRYGYTF.

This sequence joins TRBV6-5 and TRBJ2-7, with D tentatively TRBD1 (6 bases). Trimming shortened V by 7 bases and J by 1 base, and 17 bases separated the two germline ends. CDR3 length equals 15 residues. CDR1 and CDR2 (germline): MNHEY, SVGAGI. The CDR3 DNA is TGTGCCAGCAAATCCCCTCGGACAGTTTCCTACGAGCAGTACTTC. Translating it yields CASKSPRTVSYEQYF.

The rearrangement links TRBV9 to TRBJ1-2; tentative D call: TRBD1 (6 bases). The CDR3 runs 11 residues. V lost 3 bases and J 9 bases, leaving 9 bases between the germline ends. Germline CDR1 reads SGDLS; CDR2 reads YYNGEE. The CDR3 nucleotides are TGTGCCAGCAGCGGCAGGGACAGCTACACCTTC. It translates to CASSGRDSYTF.